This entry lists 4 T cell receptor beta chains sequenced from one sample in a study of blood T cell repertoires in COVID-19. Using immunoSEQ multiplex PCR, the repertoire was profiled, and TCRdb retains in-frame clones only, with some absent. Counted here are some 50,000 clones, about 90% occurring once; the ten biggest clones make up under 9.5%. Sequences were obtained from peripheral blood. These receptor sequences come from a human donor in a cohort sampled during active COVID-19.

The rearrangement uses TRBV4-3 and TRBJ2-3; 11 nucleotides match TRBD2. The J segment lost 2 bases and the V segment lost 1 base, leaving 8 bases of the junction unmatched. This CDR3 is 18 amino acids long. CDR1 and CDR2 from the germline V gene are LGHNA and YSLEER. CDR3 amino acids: CASSQVRASGGSTDTQYF. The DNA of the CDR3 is TGCGCCAGCAGCCAAGTGAGGGCTAGCGGGGGGTCCACAGATACGCAGTATTTT.

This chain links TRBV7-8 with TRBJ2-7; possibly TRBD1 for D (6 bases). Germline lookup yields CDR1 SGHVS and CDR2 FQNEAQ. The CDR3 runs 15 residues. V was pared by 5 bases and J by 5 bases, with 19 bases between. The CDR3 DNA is TGTGCCAGCAGCCCAGGGGTTAGGTTGTTTGACGAGCAGTACTTC. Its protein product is CASSPGVRLFDEQYF.

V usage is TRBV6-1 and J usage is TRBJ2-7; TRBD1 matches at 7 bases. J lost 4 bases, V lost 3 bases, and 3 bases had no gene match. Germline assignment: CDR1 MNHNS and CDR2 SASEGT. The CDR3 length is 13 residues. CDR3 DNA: TGTGCCAGCAGTGAGGGACAGTGGTACGAGCAGTACTTC. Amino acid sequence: CASSEGQWYEQYF.

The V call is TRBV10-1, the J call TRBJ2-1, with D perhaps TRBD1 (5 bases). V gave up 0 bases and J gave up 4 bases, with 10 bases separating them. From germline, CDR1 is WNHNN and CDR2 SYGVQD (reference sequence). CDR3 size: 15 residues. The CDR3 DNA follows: TGCGCCAGCAGTGAGTCGCAGGGCGTTTACAATGAGCAGTTCTTC. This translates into CASSESQGVYNEQFF.